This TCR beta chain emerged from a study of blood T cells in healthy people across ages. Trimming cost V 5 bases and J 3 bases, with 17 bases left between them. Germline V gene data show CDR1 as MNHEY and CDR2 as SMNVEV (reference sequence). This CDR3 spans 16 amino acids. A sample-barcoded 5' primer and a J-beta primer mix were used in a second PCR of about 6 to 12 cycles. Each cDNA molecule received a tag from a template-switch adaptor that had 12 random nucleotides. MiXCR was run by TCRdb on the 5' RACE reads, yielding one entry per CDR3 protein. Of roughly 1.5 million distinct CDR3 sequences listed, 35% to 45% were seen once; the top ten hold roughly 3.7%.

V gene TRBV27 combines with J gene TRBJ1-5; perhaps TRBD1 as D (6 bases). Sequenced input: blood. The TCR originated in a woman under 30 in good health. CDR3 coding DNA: TGTGCCAGCAGTCCCTGGCAGGGGCATTACAATCAGCCCCAGCATTTT. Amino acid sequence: CASSPWQGHYNQPQHF.